These T cell receptor beta chains were read from a single sample in a study of cytomegalovirus exposure and HLA in healthy donors. TCRdb's table, derived via immunoSEQ multiplex PCR, lists solely in-frame clones and lacks some. Among about 120,000 clones listed, over 60% were seen once. The specimen sequenced was PBMCs. Receptors originate from a middle-aged woman in good health and CMV-seropositive. The CDR3 runs from the conserved cysteine through the conserved F or W. Each record gives: CDR3 protein, CDR3 DNA, clone size, V gene, D gene, J gene. A D gene is named only where the DNA matches it firmly. The size entry is marked missing in some rows and otherwise reads once, few, many or a size class.

cdr3_aa: CASSQGVSEKLFF
cdr3_nt: TGTGCCAGCTCACAGGGGGTGAGTGAAAAACTGTTTTTT
clone_size: -
v_call: TRBV18
d_call: -
j_call: TRBJ1-4

cdr3_aa: CASKGTGNQPQHF
cdr3_nt: TGTGCCAGCAAAGGGACAGGGAATCAGCCCCAGCATTTT
clone_size: once
v_call: TRBV4-2
d_call: TRBD1
j_call: TRBJ1-5

cdr3_aa: CAISELGRFGANVLTF
cdr3_nt: TGTGCCATCAGTGAGTTAGGGAGATTTGGGGCCAACGTCCTGACTTTC
clone_size: -
v_call: TRBV10-3
d_call: -
j_call: TRBJ2-6

cdr3_aa: CASSVTDRDYGYTF
cdr3_nt: TGTGCCAGCAGTGTAACGGACAGGGACTATGGCTACACCTTC
clone_size: -
v_call: TRBV2
d_call: TRBD1
j_call: TRBJ1-2

cdr3_aa: CAIRQGGNTEAFF
cdr3_nt: TGTGCCATCAGGCAGGGAGGGAACACTGAAGCTTTCTTT
clone_size: few
v_call: TRBV10-3
d_call: -
j_call: TRBJ1-1

cdr3_aa: CASSPVFSGSRGPSSYNEQFF
cdr3_nt: TGTGCCAGCAGCCCGGTCTTTAGCGGGAGTAGAGGCCCAAGCTCCTACAATGAGCAGTTCTTC
clone_size: few
v_call: TRBV4-2
d_call: TRBD2
j_call: TRBJ2-1

cdr3_aa: CASSLGFSEPQHF
cdr3_nt: TGTGCCAGCAGCTTAGGCTTTTCAGAGCCCCAGCATTTT
clone_size: few
v_call: TRBV7-9
d_call: -
j_call: TRBJ1-5

cdr3_aa: CASSPGLAGGLVEQYF
cdr3_nt: TGTGCTAGCAGCCCAGGACTAGCGGGAGGGCTAGTCGAGCAGTACTTC
clone_size: -
v_call: TRBV7-7
d_call: TRBD2
j_call: TRBJ2-7

cdr3_aa: CAWSQGLAVQETQYF
cdr3_nt: TGTGCCTGGAGTCAGGGTCTAGCGGTCCAAGAGACCCAGTACTTC
clone_size: -
v_call: TRBV30
d_call: TRBD2
j_call: TRBJ2-5

cdr3_aa: CASSPTRTGGNGYTF
cdr3_nt: TGTGCCAGCAGTCCAACCCGGACAGGGGGCAATGGCTACACCTTC
clone_size: -
v_call: TRBV6-5
d_call: TRBD1
j_call: TRBJ1-2

cdr3_aa: CASSYSRGEQYF
cdr3_nt: TGTGCCAGCAGTTACTCGAGAGGGGAGCAGTACTTC
clone_size: few
v_call: TRBV6-6
d_call: -
j_call: TRBJ2-7

cdr3_aa: CASSEGGNSNQPQHF
cdr3_nt: TGTGCCAGCAGTGAAGGAGGGAATAGCAATCAGCCCCAGCATTTT
clone_size: -
v_call: TRBV25-1
d_call: -
j_call: TRBJ1-5

cdr3_aa: CSAKREIYEQFF
cdr3_nt: TGCAGCGCTAAGCGGGAGATCTATGAGCAGTTCTTC
clone_size: -
v_call: TRBV29-1
d_call: TRBD2
j_call: TRBJ2-1

cdr3_aa: CASFTGGAYNEQFF
cdr3_nt: TGTGCCTCCTTTACGGGAGGGGCTTACAATGAGCAGTTCTTC
clone_size: once
v_call: TRBV18
d_call: TRBD2
j_call: TRBJ2-1

cdr3_aa: CASSLGAGRTDTQYF
cdr3_nt: TGTGCCAGCAGCTTAGGAGCGGGACGTACAGATACGCAGTATTTT
clone_size: -
v_call: TRBV13
d_call: TRBD2
j_call: TRBJ2-3

cdr3_aa: CASSQTRTGGAIQYF
cdr3_nt: TGTGCCAGCAGCCAGACTCGAACAGGGGGCGCCATTCAGTACTTC
clone_size: -
v_call: TRBV13
d_call: TRBD1
j_call: TRBJ2-4

cdr3_aa: CASRRGTSGGQETQYF
cdr3_nt: TGTGCCAGCAGGAGGGGGACTAGCGGGGGGCAAGAGACCCAGTACTTC
clone_size: -
v_call: TRBV11-2
d_call: TRBD2
j_call: TRBJ2-5

cdr3_aa: CASSEWGGGAYEQYF
cdr3_nt: TGTGCCAGCAGTGAATGGGGCGGGGGAGCCTACGAGCAGTACTTC
clone_size: once
v_call: TRBV2
d_call: TRBD2
j_call: TRBJ2-7

cdr3_aa: CASSERGEGYNEQFF
cdr3_nt: TGTGCCAGCAGCGAGCGGGGGGAGGGGTACAATGAGCAGTTCTTC
clone_size: -
v_call: TRBV9
d_call: TRBD2
j_call: TRBJ2-1

cdr3_aa: CASSPSGSGGYEQYF
cdr3_nt: TGTGCCAGCAGCCCTAGCGGGAGTGGAGGCTACGAGCAGTACTTC
clone_size: -
v_call: TRBV7-2
d_call: TRBD2
j_call: TRBJ2-7

cdr3_aa: CASSPGLALSYNEQFF
cdr3_nt: TGTGCCAGCAGCCCGGGACTAGCGCTCTCCTACAATGAGCAGTTCTTC
clone_size: large
v_call: TRBV14
d_call: TRBD2
j_call: TRBJ2-1

cdr3_aa: CASIHGARGEQYF
cdr3_nt: TGTGCCAGCATCCATGGAGCAAGGGGCGAGCAGTACTTC
clone_size: -
v_call: TRBV7-2
d_call: -
j_call: TRBJ2-7

cdr3_aa: CASSLGQVDKNIQYF
cdr3_nt: TGTGCCAGCAGCTTGGGACAGGTAGACAAAAACATTCAGTACTTC
clone_size: -
v_call: TRBV5-6
d_call: -
j_call: TRBJ2-4

cdr3_aa: CASSQAQAFNSPLHF
cdr3_nt: TGCGCCAGCAGCCAAGCCCAGGCGTTTAATTCACCCCTCCACTTT
clone_size: once
v_call: TRBV4-3
d_call: -
j_call: TRBJ1-6

cdr3_aa: CASSIGSENQPQHF
cdr3_nt: TGTGCCAGTAGTATTGGCAGCGAGAATCAGCCCCAGCATTTT
clone_size: -
v_call: TRBV19
d_call: -
j_call: TRBJ1-5

cdr3_aa: CASSLGSSGRRGETQYF
cdr3_nt: TGTGCCAGCAGCTTAGGATCTAGCGGGAGAAGAGGAGAGACCCAGTACTTC
clone_size: -
v_call: TRBV7-2
d_call: TRBD2
j_call: TRBJ2-5

cdr3_aa: CASSFGIGLAENIQYF
cdr3_nt: TGTGCCAGTAGTTTCGGTATAGGGCTAGCGGAAAACATTCAGTACTTC
clone_size: -
v_call: TRBV19
d_call: TRBD2
j_call: TRBJ2-4

cdr3_aa: CAIGQAHEQFF
cdr3_nt: TGTGCCATAGGACAGGCCCATGAGCAGTTCTTC
clone_size: -
v_call: TRBV11-2
d_call: TRBD1
j_call: TRBJ2-1

cdr3_aa: CATSGGTGYSNQPQHF
cdr3_nt: TGTGCCACCAGCGGGGGGACAGGTTATAGCAATCAGCCCCAGCATTTT
clone_size: -
v_call: TRBV15
d_call: TRBD1
j_call: TRBJ1-5

cdr3_aa: CASSQGQGSYGYTF
cdr3_nt: TGTGCCAGCAGCCAGGGACAGGGAAGCTATGGCTACACCTTC
clone_size: -
v_call: TRBV6-5
d_call: TRBD1
j_call: TRBJ1-2

cdr3_aa: CASKEVLSYEQYF
cdr3_nt: TGTGCCAGCAAGGAGGTCCTATCCTACGAGCAGTACTTC
clone_size: -
v_call: TRBV2
d_call: -
j_call: TRBJ2-7

cdr3_aa: CASTPRDFNTQYF
cdr3_nt: TGTGCCAGTACGCCAAGGGACTTCAATACGCAGTATTTT
clone_size: -
v_call: TRBV19
d_call: -
j_call: TRBJ2-3

cdr3_aa: CASSSGGGDRNTGELFF
cdr3_nt: TGTGCCAGTAGTTCTGGCGGGGGGGACAGAAACACCGGGGAGCTGTTTTTT
clone_size: -
v_call: TRBV19
d_call: TRBD2
j_call: TRBJ2-2

cdr3_aa: CAWSRDLAKNIQYF
cdr3_nt: TGTGCCTGGAGTCGGGACTTAGCCAAAAACATTCAGTACTTC
clone_size: -
v_call: TRBV30
d_call: -
j_call: TRBJ2-4

cdr3_aa: CATKIAGGGSYEQYF
cdr3_nt: TGTGCCACCAAGATCGCGGGAGGGGGTTCCTACGAGCAGTACTTC
clone_size: -
v_call: TRBV19
d_call: TRBD2
j_call: TRBJ2-7

cdr3_aa: CASSKERTDPNPWNTEAFF
cdr3_nt: TGTGCCAGCAGCAAAGAGCGGACCGATCCTAACCCTTGGAACACTGAAGCTTTCTTT
clone_size: -
v_call: TRBV21-1
d_call: -
j_call: TRBJ1-1

cdr3_aa: CSVVYRGRGTDTQYF
cdr3_nt: TGCAGCGTAGTTTACAGGGGACGGGGCACAGATACGCAGTATTTT
clone_size: -
v_call: TRBV29-1
d_call: TRBD1
j_call: TRBJ2-3

cdr3_aa: CATLQGPSRTEAFF
cdr3_nt: TGTGCCACCCTTCAGGGTCCGAGTCGCACTGAAGCTTTCTTT
clone_size: -
v_call: TRBV10-3
d_call: -
j_call: TRBJ1-1

cdr3_aa: CATSRGGGTGELFF
cdr3_nt: TGTGCCACCAGCAGAGGGGGGGGCACCGGGGAGCTGTTTTTT
clone_size: -
v_call: TRBV15
d_call: TRBD2
j_call: TRBJ2-2

cdr3_aa: CASSLRARTEAFF
cdr3_nt: TGTGCCAGCAGCTTAAGGGCCCGAACTGAAGCTTTCTTT
clone_size: -
v_call: TRBV7-3
d_call: -
j_call: TRBJ1-1

cdr3_aa: CASSQQGENEADTQYF
cdr3_nt: TGCGCCAGCAGTCAACAGGGGGAAAATGAGGCAGATACGCAGTATTTT
clone_size: -
v_call: TRBV23-1
d_call: TRBD1
j_call: TRBJ2-3

cdr3_aa: CASSLLADTQYF
cdr3_nt: TGTGCCAGCAGCTTACTAGCAGATACGCAGTATTTT
clone_size: -
v_call: TRBV7-2
d_call: -
j_call: TRBJ2-3

cdr3_aa: CASSTRHSASGDNEQFF
cdr3_nt: TGTGCCAGCAGCACACGCCACTCGGCTAGCGGGGACAATGAGCAGTTCTTC
clone_size: once
v_call: TRBV9
d_call: TRBD2
j_call: TRBJ2-1

cdr3_aa: CASSGDSNSPLHF
cdr3_nt: TGTGCCAGCAGTGGGGACAGTAATTCACCCCTCCACTTT
clone_size: -
v_call: TRBV25-1
d_call: TRBD1
j_call: TRBJ1-6

cdr3_aa: CASSYTTGFSGGFQETQYF
cdr3_nt: TGTGCCAGCAGCTACACAACCGGTTTCAGCGGGGGATTTCAAGAGACCCAGTACTTC
clone_size: few
v_call: TRBV5-6
d_call: TRBD2
j_call: TRBJ2-5

cdr3_aa: CASSPTGEGISEQFF
cdr3_nt: TGTGCCAGTAGCCCCACAGGGGAAGGGATCAGTGAGCAGTTCTTC
clone_size: few
v_call: TRBV19
d_call: TRBD1
j_call: TRBJ2-1

cdr3_aa: CASSLQGTGELFF
cdr3_nt: TGTGCCAGCAGCTTACAGGGAACCGGGGAGCTGTTTTTT
clone_size: -
v_call: TRBV11-2
d_call: -
j_call: TRBJ2-2

cdr3_aa: CAISPGLAGVKNIQYF
cdr3_nt: TGTGCCATCAGTCCGGGACTAGCGGGGGTAAAAAACATTCAGTACTTC
clone_size: -
v_call: TRBV10-3
d_call: TRBD2
j_call: TRBJ2-4

cdr3_aa: CAGSRVREYNEQFF
cdr3_nt: TGCGCCGGCAGCCGCGTACGGGAGTATAATGAGCAGTTCTTC
clone_size: -
v_call: TRBV4-1
d_call: -
j_call: TRBJ2-1

cdr3_aa: CASSFGQGDGNTIYF
cdr3_nt: TGTGCCAGCAGCTTTGGACAGGGGGACGGAAACACCATATATTTT
clone_size: -
v_call: TRBV7-9
d_call: TRBD1
j_call: TRBJ1-3

cdr3_aa: CASSPPGGRYEQYF
cdr3_nt: TGTGCCAGCTCACCCCCCGGGGGGCGGTACGAGCAGTACTTC
clone_size: -
v_call: TRBV18
d_call: -
j_call: TRBJ2-7

cdr3_aa: CASSTTQPAEAFF
cdr3_nt: TGTGCCAGCTCAACCACTCAACCCGCTGAAGCTTTCTTT
clone_size: -
v_call: TRBV18
d_call: -
j_call: TRBJ1-1

cdr3_aa: CASTTRQSMARFF
cdr3_nt: TGCGCCAGCACCACCCGACAATCTATGGCTCGGTTCTTC
clone_size: -
v_call: TRBV23-1
d_call: -
j_call: TRBJ2-1

cdr3_aa: CASSVGTSGVYNEQFF
cdr3_nt: TGTGCCAGCAGCGTGGGGACTAGCGGGGTCTACAATGAGCAGTTCTTC
clone_size: few
v_call: TRBV9
d_call: TRBD2
j_call: TRBJ2-1

cdr3_aa: CASSETGVNYGYTF
cdr3_nt: TGTGCCAGCTCCGAAACGGGGGTTAACTATGGCTACACCTTC
clone_size: -
v_call: TRBV18
d_call: -
j_call: TRBJ1-2